A selection of T cell receptor beta chains follows, all from one sample in a study of T cells in Graves' hyperthyroidism and ophthalmopathy. In TCRdb, the multiplex PCR reads were re-called with MiXCR into one record per CDR3 protein. The data show roughly 570,000 distinct CDR3 sequences, with approximately 14% seen just once and roughly 7.3% held by the top ten. The specimen sequenced was blood. The receptors originated from a woman aged 30 to 39 with Graves' hyperthyroidism. CDR3s include the opening cysteine and the closing phenylalanine or tryptophan. D genes are given only for firm matches. The size of a clone is reported for some rows only, either as once, few or many, or as a class for expanded clones.

>TRBJ2-7|15|TRBD1|few|TRBV6-2/TRBV6-3
CASTLHVDRSGEQYF
TGTGCCAGCACCTTACACGTGGACAGGTCCGGCGAGCAGTACTTC
>TRBJ1-2|15|.|.|TRBV12-3/TRBV12-4
CASSSPRTYNYGYTF
TGTGCCAGCAGTTCCCCAAGAACCTATAACTATGGCTACACCTTC
>TRBJ2-3|14|.|.|TRBV7-2
CASSQEWESDTQYF
TGTGCCAGCAGTCAAGAGTGGGAGTCAGATACGCAGTATTTT
>TRBJ2-7|19|.|few|TRBV7-9
CASSLATAVHGRSSYEQYF
TGTGCCAGCAGCTTAGCCACAGCCGTACACGGCAGAAGCTCCTACGAGCAGTACTTC
>TRBJ1-1|15|TRBD1|few|TRBV9
CASSVAGGLYTEAFF
TGTGCCAGCAGCGTAGCAGGGGGCTTATACACTGAAGCTTTCTTT
>TRBJ1-2|13|.|.|TRBV30
CAWSVRGYYGYTF
TGTGCCTGGAGTGTACGGGGCTACTATGGCTACACCTTC
>TRBJ1-1|13|.|many|TRBV28
CASKGPLNTEAFF
TGTGCCTCCAAAGGACCACTGAACACTGAAGCTTTCTTT
>TRBJ2-1|15|TRBD2|.|TRBV5-1
CASSFIGLAYNEQFF
TGCGCCAGCAGCTTCATCGGACTAGCATACAATGAGCAGTTCTTC
>TRBJ2-3|13|TRBD1|many|TRBV29-1
CSVGGQNTDTQYF
TGCAGCGTTGGGGGACAGAACACAGATACGCAGTATTTT
>TRBJ2-3|14|.|.|TRBV5-1
CASSLGSALPTQYF
TGCGCCAGCAGCTTGGGGTCAGCCCTTCCTACGCAGTATTTT
>TRBJ1-1|13|.|few|TRBV12-3/TRBV12-4
CASSLGVTTEAFF
TGTGCCAGCAGTTTAGGGGTCACCACTGAAGCTTTCTTT
>TRBJ2-2|14|TRBD1|.|TRBV10-3
CASRGQGLPGELFF
TGTGCCAGCCGAGGACAGGGTTTACCCGGGGAGCTGTTTTTT
>TRBJ1-2|13|.|many|TRBV5-1
CASSLDPDYGYTF
TGCGCCAGCAGCTTGGACCCGGACTATGGCTACACCTTC
>TRBJ2-1|11|.|.|TRBV7-3
CASSRAAEQFF
TGTGCCAGCAGTAGGGCCGCTGAGCAGTTCTTC
>TRBJ2-1|15|TRBD2|.|TRBV5-1
CASSKLAVSYNEQFF
TGCGCCAGCAGCAAACTAGCGGTCTCCTACAATGAGCAGTTCTTC
>TRBJ2-7|13|.|many|TRBV5-1
CASGASAYYEQYF
TGCGCCAGCGGGGCTAGCGCTTACTACGAGCAGTACTTC
>TRBJ2-1|15|TRBD1|.|TRBV11-2
CASSPPVEGAIEQFF
TGTGCCAGCAGCCCCCCGGTTGAGGGGGCGATTGAGCAGTTCTTC
>TRBJ2-4|12|TRBD1|.|TRBV2
CASMRQGNIQYF
TGTGCCAGCATGAGACAGGGAAACATTCAGTACTTC
>TRBJ1-2|16|TRBD1|many|TRBV9
CASSSTWDRALGGYTF
TGTGCCAGCAGCTCAACCTGGGACAGGGCACTTGGGGGCTACACCTTC
>TRBJ2-7|14|TRBD2|.|TRBV29-1
CSGRTSGSSYEQYF
TGCAGCGGAAGGACTAGCGGGAGCTCCTACGAGCAGTACTTC
>TRBJ1-6|15|.|few|TRBV6-6
CASSYSISNNSPLHF
TGTGCCAGCAGTTACTCGATCAGTAATAATTCACCCCTCCACTTT
>TRBJ2-1|17|.|few|TRBV9
CASSVYDTYQTNNEQFF
TGTGCCAGCAGCGTATATGATACCTACCAGACCAACAATGAGCAGTTCTTC
>TRBJ1-1|12|.|many|TRBV6-1
CASSGRETEAFF
TGTGCCAGCAGTGGCCGGGAGACTGAAGCTTTCTTT
>TRBJ1-4|13|.|.|TRBV28
CASTAQGDEKLFF
TGTGCCAGCACTGCGCAGGGAGATGAAAAACTGTTTTTT
>TRBJ2-1|17|.|.|TRBV9
CASSLSPTSVPYNEQFF
TGTGCCAGCAGCTTAAGCCCCACCTCGGTCCCATACAATGAGCAGTTCTTC
>TRBJ1-6|14|.|many|TRBV5-6
CASSLGIMDSPLHF
TGTGCCAGCAGCTTGGGGATAATGGATTCACCCCTCCACTTT
>TRBJ2-1|14|TRBD2|many|TRBV27
CASSDLAGDNEQFF
TGTGCCAGCAGCGACTTAGCGGGGGACAATGAGCAGTTCTTC
>TRBJ2-1|15|TRBD1|many|TRBV20-1
CSASMAGTGQFGQFF
TGCAGTGCTAGCATGGCCGGGACAGGGCAATTCGGGCAGTTCTTC
>TRBJ1-6|14|.|few|TRBV27
CASSLQVANSPLHF
TGTGCCAGCAGTTTACAGGTTGCCAATTCACCCCTCCACTTT
>TRBJ1-1|11|.|many|TRBV20-1
CSASINTEAFF
TGCAGTGCTAGTATTAACACTGAAGCTTTCTTT
>TRBJ1-1|12|.|many|TRBV3-1
CASSPTNTEAFF
TGTGCCAGCAGCCCAACGAACACTGAAGCTTTCTTT
>TRBJ2-5|13|.|many|TRBV28
CASIDNYQETQYF
TGTGCCAGCATTGACAATTACCAAGAGACCCAGTACTTC
>TRBJ2-3|14|.|many|TRBV3-1
CASSQDAVTDTQYF
TGTGCCAGCAGCCAGGATGCCGTCACAGATACGCAGTATTTT
>TRBJ2-7|14|.|many|TRBV5-5
CASSPRVGTAGQYF
TGTGCCAGCAGCCCCAGGGTGGGAACGGCGGGGCAGTACTTC
>TRBJ1-2|14|TRBD1|few|TRBV5-1
CASSSTTGDYGYTF
TGCGCCAGCAGCTCGACGACAGGGGACTATGGCTACACCTTC
>TRBJ2-3|14|TRBD1|.|TRBV20-1
CSASQDRGADTQYF
TGCAGTGCTTCTCAGGACAGGGGTGCAGATACGCAGTATTTT
>TRBJ2-1|13|.|few|TRBV10-1
CSNSRRIFNEQFF
TGCTCCAACAGTCGGAGAATTTTCAATGAGCAGTTCTTC